Listed here are 21 T cell receptor beta chains from one sample, sequenced in a study of glioma-infiltrating T cells. Amplification of TCR alpha and beta CDR3 regions from RNA used iRepertoire nested multiplex PCR. One entry per CDR3 protein results from TCRdb running MiXCR on the multiplex PCR reads. The table lists 150,000 to 200,000 distinct CDR3 sequences, around 40% of them singletons. The material sequenced was glioma tissue, nonneoplastic brain tissue, or PBMCs (not recorded which). The origin of the receptors is a human donor with low-grade glioma or glioblastoma, undergoing nonglioma brain surgery, or in good health (not recorded which).

The gene calls are TRBV7-9 and TRBJ2-3, with D uncertain. Germline-derived CDR1 and CDR2 are SEHNR and FQNEAQ (reference sequence). V was pared by 2 bases and J by 9 bases, with 15 bases between. The CDR3 length is 14 residues. CDR3 DNA sequence: TGTGCCAGCAGCTTATCTGTGGGCAAAGACACGCAGTATTTT. Translation gives CASSLSVGKDTQYF.

Notes on this clonotype: A much bigger clone sits one base away, suggesting this may be a read error. This chain joins TRBV6-5 and TRBJ2-7; either TRBD1 or TRBD2 may supply D (6 bases each). V gave up 8 bases and J gave up 7 bases, with 18 bases separating them. Germline V gene sequence: CDR1 MNHEY, CDR2 SVGAGI. The CDR3 loop spans 13 amino acids. The CDR3 protein is CASWKGDREEQYF. The CDR3 region has the DNA TGTGCCAGCTGGAAGGGGGATCGGGAGGAGCAGTACTTC.

The V call is TRBV5-1, the J call TRBJ2-4; D is perhaps TRBD2 (6 bases). CDR1 and CDR2 from the germline V gene are SGHRS and YFSETQ. Between the trimmed V and J ends, which lost 0 bases and 10 bases, there was a span of 14 bases. The CDR3 sequence is 14 residues long. DNA of the CDR3: TGCGCCAGCAGCTTGGCCTGGGTAGGAGGGATTCAGTACTTC. Its translation is CASSLAWVGGIQYF.

The CDR3 DNA follows: TGTGCCAGCAGCCCCCGGGACAGCTCAAATCAGCCCCAGCATTTT. It encodes CASSPRDSSNQPQHF. V is TRBV12-3 or TRBV12-4 and J is TRBJ1-5, with TRBD1 identical over 7 bases. Losses at the gene ends were 6 bases for V and 4 bases for J; bases not matched to a gene: 9. The CDR3 totals 15 residues.

A word on this clonotype: A much larger clone differs from this one at a single base, so this may be a read error. The chain uses TRBV2 and TRBJ2-2; D not certain. The CDR3 covers 13 residues. Per the germline V gene, CDR1 is SNHLY and CDR2 is FYNNEI. V was clipped by 1 base and J by 7 bases, with 7 bases between them. CDR3 region: CASSEVYNGELFF. The CDR3 region has the DNA TGTGCCAGCAGTGAAGTGTACAACGGGGAGCTGTTTTTT. Full variable domain (outside the CDR3, taken from reference TRBV2 and TRBJ2-2): EPEVTQTPSHQVTQMGQEVILRCVPISNHLYFYWYRQILGQKVEFLVSFYNNEISEKSEIFDDQFSVERPDGSNFTLKIRSTKLEDSAMYFCASSEVYNGELFFGEGSRLTVL.

Of note for this clonotype: At one boundary the junction diverges from the germline segment, which might be a read error. The DNA of the CDR3 is TGTGCCAGCAAGGGACTAGCGGGATTCTCATACAATGAGAAGTTCTTC. Translating gives CASKGLAGFSYNEKFF. This chain links TRBV27 with TRBJ2-1; 13 nucleotides align to TRBD2. CDR1 is MNHEY and CDR2 is SMNVEV in the germline V gene (reference sequence). The length of the CDR3 is 16 residues.

About this clonotype itself: It may be a read error: a sequence one base away is much more abundant. V usage is TRBV3-1 and J usage is TRBJ2-1; TRBD2 matches 7 bases. Germline lookup yields CDR1 LGHDT and CDR2 YNNKEL (reference sequence). CDR3 length equals 13 residues. CDR3 nucleotides: TGTGCCAGCAGCCAAGGAGGCCTAGCGGAGCAGTCCTTC. This gives the protein CASSQGGLAEQSF.

On this clonotype itself: This may be a read error, as it is one base from a much larger clone. This chain links TRBV27 with TRBJ2-5; possibly TRBD1 or TRBD2 for D (6 bases each). The CDR3 is made up of 17 amino acids. Germline V gives CDR1 MNHEY, CDR2 SMNVEV (reference sequence). CDR3 DNA sequence: TGTGCCAGCAGTGCCTCGACTAGGGGGAGATGGCAAGAGACCAAGTACTTC. Translation gives CASSASTRGRWQETKYF.

This chain connects TRBV12-3 or TRBV12-4 to TRBJ2-1; unclear D gene. V was clipped by 2 bases and J by 12 bases, with 8 bases between them. The CDR3 runs 11 residues. CDR3 in DNA: TGTGCCAGCAGTTTAATAACCGGGCAGTTCTTC. Translating gives CASSLITGQFF.

Of note for this clonotype: This may arise from a read error, as a much more abundant clone is one base away. This rearrangement joins TRBV28 to TRBJ2-1, with 12 bases lining up with TRBD2. This CDR3 has 15 amino acids. In germline, CDR1 is MDHEN, CDR2 SYDVKM. CDR3 DNA: TGTGCCCGCAGCAGGCTAGCGGGAGGGCCCCATGAGCAGTTCTTC. It yields the protein CARSRLAGGPHEQFF.

There are many counts of this clonotype. The chain employs TRBV7-8 and TRBJ2-3; possible D gene TRBD2, 6 bases. Germline assignment: CDR1 SGHVS and CDR2 FQNEAQ. The germline V and J ends were trimmed by 1 base and 6 bases, with 14 bases remaining between them. The CDR3 sequence is 15 residues long. As DNA, the CDR3 is TGTGCCAGCAGCTTAGGGAGGGGCCTGGGGGATACGCAGTATTTT. It is translated as CASSLGRGLGDTQYF.

By sample fraction, this clonotype is medium-sized. The chain is built from TRBV28 and TRBJ2-7; TRBD2 agrees at 8 bases. V was pared by 4 bases and J by 3 bases, with 8 bases of the junction left unmatched. Germline V gives CDR1 MDHEN, CDR2 SYDVKM. This CDR3 has 15 amino acids. The CDR3 DNA reads TGTGCCAGCAGTTCCCCCACTAGCGGAAGCTACGAGCAGTACTTC. It translates to CASSSPTSGSYEQYF.

This clonotype was counted many times. CDR3 nucleotide sequence: TGTGCCAGCAGTCGTACCTCCCCTGCTGAGCAGTTCTTC. This gives the protein CASSRTSPAEQFF. The chain recombines TRBV27 with TRBJ2-1; D gene ambiguous. Germline V gives CDR1 MNHEY, CDR2 SMNVEV (reference sequence). The length of the CDR3 is 13 residues. V dropped 5 bases and J dropped 9 bases, with 14 bases sitting between them.

This clonotype was counted only a few times. A clone one base away is much larger, so this may be a read error. The genes are TRBV20-1 and TRBJ2-1; 9 bases match TRBD2. From germline, CDR1 is DFQATT and CDR2 SNEGSKA (reference sequence). CDR3 length: 15 residues. The CDR3 loop is CSARDIAGVGNEQLF. The CDR3 nucleotides are TGCAGTGCTAGAGATATAGCGGGAGTAGGCAATGAGCAGTTATTC.

V is TRBV12-3 or TRBV12-4 and J is TRBJ2-7; no definite D call. V was pared by 10 bases and J by 0 bases, with 10 bases between. The CDR3 runs 12 residues. CDR3 residues: CANPGDSYEQYF. The DNA for the CDR3 is TGTGCCAACCCCGGAGACTCCTACGAGCAGTACTTC.

This clonotype was seen at least ten times. V gene TRBV4-1 combines with J gene TRBJ1-3, with D possibly matching TRBD1 (5 bases). The CDR3 has 14 residues. Germline V lookup: CDR1 MGHRA, CDR2 YSYEKL. The V end lost 0 bases, the J end lost 3 bases, and 6 bases lay between the germline ends. The CDR3 DNA sequence: TGCGCCAGCAGCCAAGAGACAGTTGGAAACACCATATATTTT. It specifies CASSQETVGNTIYF.

This clonotype was seen ten or more times. V and J are TRBV20-1 and TRBJ2-7, with 8 bases matching TRBD1. The CDR3 is 13 residues long. V lost 6 bases, J lost 3 bases, and 7 bases stayed unmatched. Germline V CDR1 and CDR2: DFQATT, SNEGSKA (reference sequence). CDR3 nucleotides: TGCAGTGCCTCGACAGGGGCCAGCTACGAGCAGTACTTC. Encoded protein: CSASTGASYEQYF.

Worth noting for this clonotype: Given a much more abundant clone one base away, this may be a read error. The chain couples TRBV19 to TRBJ2-7; 7 nucleotides agree with TRBD1. After removal of 6 bases from V and 0 bases from J, the junction contained 5 bases not matched to a gene. This CDR3 spans 14 amino acids. Germline V gene lookup returns CDR1 LNHDA and CDR2 SQIVND (reference sequence). The CDR3 reads CASSDRDNSYEQYF. The DNA for the CDR3 is TGTGCCAGTAGCGACAGGGATAACTCCTACGAGCAGTACTTC. Using reference TRBV19 and TRBJ2-7 for the parts outside the CDR3, the full variable domain is DGGITQSPKYLFRKEGQNVTLSCEQNLNHDAMYWYRQDPGQGLRLIYYSQIVNDFQKGDIAEGYSVSREKKESFPLTVTSAQKNPTAFYLCASSDRDNSYEQYFGPGTRLTVT.

CDR3 in amino acids: CASSPTSSSGETQYF. The CDR3 DNA reads TGTGCCAGCAGCCCCACCAGCAGCTCGGGGGAGACCCAGTACTTC. The chain couples TRBV7-7 to TRBJ2-5; D possibly corresponds to TRBD2 (5 bases). Trimming took off 5 bases at V and 5 bases at J, with 18 bases between the two ends. CDR1 is SSHAT and CDR2 is FNYEAQ in the germline V gene (reference sequence). The CDR3 length is 15 residues.

The chain has TRBV7-9 and TRBJ2-3, with TRBD1 matching over 8 bases. The CDR3 has 15 amino acids. V trimming: 8 bases; J trimming: 3 bases; junction bases outside the gene matches: 10. Germline values: CDR1 SEHNR, CDR2 FQNEAQ (reference sequence). This chain's CDR3 is CASGDDRGVTDTQYF. The CDR3 bases are TGTGCCAGCGGCGATGACAGGGGTGTAACAGATACGCAGTATTTT.

On this clonotype itself: This may be a read error: a much more frequent sequence differs by one nucleotide. This rearrangement joins TRBV7-2 to TRBJ1-5; D is uncertain. Germline V gene lookup returns CDR1 SGHTA and CDR2 FQGNSA. The CDR3 spans 15 residues. This chain's CDR3 is CASSPAGVSNQPPHF. The CDR3 region has the DNA TGTGCCAGCAGCCCCGCCGGGGTTAGCAATCAGCCCCCGCATTTT. The variable domain in full, with the rest retrieved from reference TRBV7-2 and TRBJ1-5, is GAGVSQSPSNKVTEKGKDVELRCDPISGHTALYWYRQSLGQGLEFLIYFQGNSAPDKSGLPSDRFSAERTGGSVSTLTIQRTQQEDSAVYLCASSPAGVSNQPPHFGDGTRLSIL.